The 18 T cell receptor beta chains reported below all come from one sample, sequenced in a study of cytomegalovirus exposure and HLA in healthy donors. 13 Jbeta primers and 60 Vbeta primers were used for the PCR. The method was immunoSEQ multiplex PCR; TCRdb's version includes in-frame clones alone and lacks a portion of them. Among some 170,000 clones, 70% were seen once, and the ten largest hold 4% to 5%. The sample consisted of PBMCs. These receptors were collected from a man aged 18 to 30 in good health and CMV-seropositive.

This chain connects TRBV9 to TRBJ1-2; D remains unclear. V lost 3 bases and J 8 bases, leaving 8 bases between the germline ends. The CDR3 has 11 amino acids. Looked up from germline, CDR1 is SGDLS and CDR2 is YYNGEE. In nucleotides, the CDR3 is TGTGCCAGCAGCGCCCAAATGGGCTACACCTTC. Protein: CASSAQMGYTF.

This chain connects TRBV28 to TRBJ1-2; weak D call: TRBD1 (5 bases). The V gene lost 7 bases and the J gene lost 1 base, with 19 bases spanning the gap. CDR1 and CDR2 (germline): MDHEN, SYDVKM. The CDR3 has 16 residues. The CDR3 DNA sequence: TGTGCCAGCATATCCGGGCAAGGCAGGGTTAACTATGGCTACACCTTC. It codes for CASISGQGRVNYGYTF.

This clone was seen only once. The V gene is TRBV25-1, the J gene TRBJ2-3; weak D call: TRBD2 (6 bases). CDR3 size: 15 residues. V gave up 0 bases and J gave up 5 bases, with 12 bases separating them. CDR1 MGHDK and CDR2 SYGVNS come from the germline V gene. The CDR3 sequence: CASSEYFAGKDTQYF. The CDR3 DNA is TGTGCCAGCAGTGAATATTTCGCGGGAAAAGATACGCAGTATTTT.

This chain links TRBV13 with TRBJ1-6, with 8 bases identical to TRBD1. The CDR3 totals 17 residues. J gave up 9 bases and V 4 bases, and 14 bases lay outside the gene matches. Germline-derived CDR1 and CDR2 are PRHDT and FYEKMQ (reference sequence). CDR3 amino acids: CASSSSSWTGRSSPLHF. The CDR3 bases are TGTGCCAGCAGCTCCAGCTCTTGGACAGGGAGGAGTTCACCCCTCCACTTT.

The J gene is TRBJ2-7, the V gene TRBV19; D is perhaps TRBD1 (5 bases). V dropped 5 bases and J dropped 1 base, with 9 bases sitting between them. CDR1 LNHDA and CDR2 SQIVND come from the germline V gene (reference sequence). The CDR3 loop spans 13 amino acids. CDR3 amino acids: CASSGHLSYEQYV. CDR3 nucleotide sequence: TGTGCCAGTAGTGGACACTTATCCTACGAGCAGTACGTC.

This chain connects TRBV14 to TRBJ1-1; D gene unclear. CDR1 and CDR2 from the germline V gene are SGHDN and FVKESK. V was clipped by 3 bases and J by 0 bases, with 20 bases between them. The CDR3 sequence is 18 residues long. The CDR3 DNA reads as TGTGCCAGCAGCCATCTATTCGGGAGGGAGTTAATGAACACTGAAGCTTTCTTT. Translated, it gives CASSHLFGRELMNTEAFF. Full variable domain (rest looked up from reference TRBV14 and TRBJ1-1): EAGVTQFPSHSVIEKGQTVTLRCDPISGHDNLYWYRRVMGKEIKFLLHFVKESKQDESGMPNNRFLAERTGGTYSTLKVQPAELEDSGVYFCASSHLFGRELMNTEAFFGQGTRLTVV.

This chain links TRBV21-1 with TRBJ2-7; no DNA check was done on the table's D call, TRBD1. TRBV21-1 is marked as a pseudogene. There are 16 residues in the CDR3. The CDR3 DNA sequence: TGTGCCAGCAGCAACCCTAGGGGTTCGGAGACCTACGAGCAGTACGTC. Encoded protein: CASSNPRGSETYEQYV.

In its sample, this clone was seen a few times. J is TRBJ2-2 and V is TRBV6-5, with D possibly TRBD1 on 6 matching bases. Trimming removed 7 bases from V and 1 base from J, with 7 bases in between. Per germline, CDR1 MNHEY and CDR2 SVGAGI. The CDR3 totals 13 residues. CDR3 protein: CASKTGNTGELFF. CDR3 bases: TGTGCCAGCAAGACAGGGAACACCGGGGAGCTGTTTTTT.

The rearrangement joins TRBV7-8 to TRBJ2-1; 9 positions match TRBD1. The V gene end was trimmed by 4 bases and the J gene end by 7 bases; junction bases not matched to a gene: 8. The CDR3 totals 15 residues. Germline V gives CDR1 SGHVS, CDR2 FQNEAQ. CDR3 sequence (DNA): TGTGCCAGCAGCTCCACTGGGACAGGGAGGAATGAGCAGTTCTTC. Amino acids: CASSSTGTGRNEQFF.

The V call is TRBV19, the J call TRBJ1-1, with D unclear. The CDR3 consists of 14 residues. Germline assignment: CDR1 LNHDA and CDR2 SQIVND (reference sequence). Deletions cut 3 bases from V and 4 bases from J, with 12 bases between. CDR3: CASSISGESTEAFF. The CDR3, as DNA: TGTGCCAGTAGTATCTCCGGGGAGTCCACTGAAGCTTTCTTT.

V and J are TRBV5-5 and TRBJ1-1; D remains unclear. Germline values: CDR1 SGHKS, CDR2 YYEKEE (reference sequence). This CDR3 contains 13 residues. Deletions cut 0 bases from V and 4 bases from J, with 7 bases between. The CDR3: CASSLEVSTEAFF. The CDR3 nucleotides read TGTGCCAGCAGCTTGGAAGTCAGCACTGAAGCTTTCTTT.

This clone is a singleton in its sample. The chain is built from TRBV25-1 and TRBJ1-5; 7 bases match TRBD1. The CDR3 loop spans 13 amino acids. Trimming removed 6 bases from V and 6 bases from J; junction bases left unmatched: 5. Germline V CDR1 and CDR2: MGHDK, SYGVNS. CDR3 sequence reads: CASSPQGSQPQHF. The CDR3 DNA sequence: TGTGCCAGCAGCCCACAGGGGAGTCAGCCCCAGCATTTT.

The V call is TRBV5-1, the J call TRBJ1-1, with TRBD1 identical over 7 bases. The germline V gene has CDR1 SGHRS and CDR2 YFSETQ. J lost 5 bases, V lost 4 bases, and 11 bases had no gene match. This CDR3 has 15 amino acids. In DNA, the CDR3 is TGCGCCAGCAGCGAAACCCAGGGGGGTGGAACTGAAGCTTTCTTT. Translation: CASSETQGGGTEAFF.

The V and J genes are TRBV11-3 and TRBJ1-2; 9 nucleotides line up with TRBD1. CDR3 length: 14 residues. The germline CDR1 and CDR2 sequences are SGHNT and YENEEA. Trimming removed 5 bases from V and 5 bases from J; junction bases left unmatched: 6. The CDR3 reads CASSVMDRGYGYTF. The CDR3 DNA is TGTGCCAGCAGCGTAATGGACAGGGGTTATGGCTACACCTTC.

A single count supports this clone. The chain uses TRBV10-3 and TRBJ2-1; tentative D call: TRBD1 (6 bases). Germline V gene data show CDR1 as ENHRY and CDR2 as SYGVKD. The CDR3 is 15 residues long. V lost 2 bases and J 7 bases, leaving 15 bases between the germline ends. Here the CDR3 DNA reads TGTGCCATCAGTGAGCCGACCCAGGGGTCGAATGAGCAGTTCTTC. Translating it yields CAISEPTQGSNEQFF.

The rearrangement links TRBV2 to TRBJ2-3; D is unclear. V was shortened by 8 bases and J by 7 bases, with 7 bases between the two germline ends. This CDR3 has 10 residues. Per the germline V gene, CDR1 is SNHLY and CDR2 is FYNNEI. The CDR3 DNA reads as TGTGCCAGCGATGAGAATACGCAGTATTTT. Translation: CASDENTQYF.

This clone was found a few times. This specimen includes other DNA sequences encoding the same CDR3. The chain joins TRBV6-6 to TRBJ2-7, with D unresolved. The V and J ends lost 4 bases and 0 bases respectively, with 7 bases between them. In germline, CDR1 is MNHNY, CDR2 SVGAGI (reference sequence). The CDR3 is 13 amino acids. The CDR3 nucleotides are TGTGCCAGCAGTTTCGACACCTCCTACGAGCAGTACGTC. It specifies CASSFDTSYEQYV.

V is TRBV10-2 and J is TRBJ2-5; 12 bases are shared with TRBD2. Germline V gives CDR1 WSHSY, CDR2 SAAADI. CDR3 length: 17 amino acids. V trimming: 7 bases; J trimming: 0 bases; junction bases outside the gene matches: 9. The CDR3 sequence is CASTPTSGRLYQETQYF. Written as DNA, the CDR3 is TGCGCCAGCACTCCGACTAGCGGGAGATTGTACCAAGAGACCCAGTACTTC.